Presented here are 18 T cell receptor beta chains from one specimen sequenced in a study of regulatory T cells in long-lasting Graves disease. Researchers made TCR beta libraries by using iRepertoire HTBI primers and running Arm-PCR on CDR3 regions. In TCRdb, the multiplex PCR reads were re-called with MiXCR into one record per CDR3 protein. Among nearly 350,000 distinct CDR3 sequences, 15% to 20% were seen once, and the ten largest hold just under 30%. Time point in this sample: persistent/refractory GD, antithyroid drugs over 5 years with positive TRAb. With RNA extracted from PBMCs as input, the TCR library was made. Sample: peripheral blood mononuclear cells (PBMCs), taken when the disease was refractory, from a patient treated with antithyroid drugs. The receptors shown here come from a female donor with Graves disease.

The J gene is TRBJ1-6, the V gene TRBV5-1; 10 nucleotides line up with TRBD1. The CDR3 covers 16 residues. Unmatched junction bases numbered 8, after V lost 3 bases and J lost 8 bases. The germline V gene has CDR1 SGHRS and CDR2 YFSETQ. CDR3 nucleotides: TGCGCCAGCAGCTCAGGACAGGGGGAGACGGATTCACCCCTCCACTTT. As protein: CASSSGQGETDSPLHF. The whole variable domain, filled in from reference TRBV5-1 and TRBJ1-6, reads KAGVTQTPRYLIKTRGQQVTLSCSPISGHRSVSWYQQTPGQGLQFLFEYFSETQRNKGNFPGRFSGRQFSNSRSEMNVSTLELGDSALYLCASSSGQGETDSPLHFGNGTRLTVT.

Many counts were recorded for this clonotype. This chain links TRBV7-9 with TRBJ2-5, with 7 bases aligning to TRBD1. V lost 1 base, J lost 3 bases, and 5 bases stayed unmatched. This CDR3 has 15 residues. Germline V gene data show CDR1 as SEHNR and CDR2 as FQNEAQ (reference sequence). The CDR3 region has the DNA TGTGCCAGCAGCTTAGTCGGTGACAGGGAAGAGACCCAGTACTTC. It is translated as CASSLVGDREETQYF.

This chain links TRBV3-1 with TRBJ1-5; D might be TRBD1 (5 bases). Trimming shortened V by 0 bases and J by 2 bases, and 11 bases separated the two germline ends. The germline gives CDR1 LGHDT, CDR2 YNNKEL (reference sequence). The CDR3 runs to 16 residues. The CDR3 here is CASSQDGARGNQPQHF. The CDR3 nucleotides are TGTGCCAGCAGCCAAGATGGTGCCAGGGGCAATCAGCCCCAGCATTTT.

This clonotype was seen many times. The V gene is TRBV20-1, the J gene TRBJ2-7; 11 bases are a match to TRBD1. The ends lost 8 bases at V and 3 bases at J; junction bases unmatched: 9. The CDR3 has 14 amino acids. Germline lookup yields CDR1 DFQATT and CDR2 SNEGSKA (reference sequence). The CDR3 DNA sequence: TGCAGTTACCCGTACGGGACAGGGGGCTACGAGCAGTACTTC. It encodes CSYPYGTGGYEQYF.

This clonotype was seen many times. V gene TRBV30 combines with J gene TRBJ2-7; D is undetermined. V lost 3 bases and J 1 base, leaving 7 bases between the germline ends. There are 12 residues in the CDR3. Germline loops: CDR1 GTSNPN, CDR2 SVGIG (reference sequence). DNA for the CDR3: TGTGCCTGGAGCTGGGGTTCCTACGAGCAGTACTTC. Its protein product is CAWSWGSYEQYF.

V gene TRBV3-1 combines with J gene TRBJ1-2; a weak D match, TRBD1 (5 bases). The ends were cut back, 5 bases at V and 8 bases at J, with 24 bases in the middle. This CDR3 is built from 16 residues. Germline values: CDR1 LGHDT, CDR2 YNNKEL (reference sequence). This CDR3 reads CASSGRGGQGWGGYTF. The CDR3 DNA is TGTGCCAGCAGCGGACGCGGAGGACAAGGTTGGGGAGGCTACACCTTC. Drawing the rest from reference TRBV3-1 and TRBJ1-2, the complete variable domain is DTAVSQTPKYLVTQMGNDKSIKCEQNLGHDTMYWYKQDSKKFLKIMFSYNNKELIINETVPNRFSPKSPDKAHLNLHINSLELGDSAVYFCASSGRGGQGWGGYTFGSGTRLTVV.

The chain couples TRBV27 to TRBJ2-7, with D perhaps TRBD1 or TRBD2 (5 bases each). The germline V gene encodes CDR1 MNHEY and CDR2 SMNVEV (reference sequence). The CDR3 has 14 amino acids. V was clipped by 2 bases and J by 6 bases, with 14 bases between them. This CDR3 is CASSLGPLGVEQYF. DNA for the CDR3: TGTGCCAGCAGTTTAGGCCCGTTGGGGGTCGAGCAGTACTTC.

This clonotype was seen ten or more times. At one end the junction does not follow the germline gene, possibly because of a read error. V gene TRBV2 combines with J gene TRBJ2-7; D is possibly TRBD1 or TRBD2 (5 bases each). The CDR3 runs to 11 residues. Germline values: CDR1 SNHLY, CDR2 FYNNEI. CDR3 nucleotide sequence: TGTGCCAGCAGCGAAGGGACCAGGCAGTACTTC. It translates to CASSEGTRQYF.

This clonotype has at least ten counts. The rearrangement links TRBV3-1 to TRBJ1-4; TRBD1 aligns across 7 bases. V dropped 0 bases and J dropped 8; count of bases not matched to a gene: 6. The CDR3 length is 15 residues. In germline, CDR1 is LGHDT, CDR2 YNNKEL (reference sequence). The CDR3, as DNA: TGTGCCAGCAGCCAAGATCCAGGGGGAAGAGAAAAACTGTTTTTT. Translating gives CASSQDPGGREKLFF.

Many counts were recorded for this clonotype. The gene calls are TRBV6-1 and TRBJ1-4; no reliable D call. Between the trimmed V and J ends, which lost 6 bases and 3 bases, there was a span of 11 bases. The CDR3 extends over 14 amino acids. Germline V gene data show CDR1 as MNHNS and CDR2 as SASEGT. The CDR3 DNA is TGTGCCAGCAGCCCGCGGCCAGCTAATGAAAAACTGTTTTTT. This gives the protein CASSPRPANEKLFF.

This clonotype was counted a few times. CDR3 in amino acids: CSVADRGSGSYEQYF. CDR3 DNA sequence: TGCAGCGTTGCTGACAGGGGATCCGGCTCCTACGAGCAGTACTTC. The chain carries TRBV29-1 and TRBJ2-7; 8 nucleotides match TRBD1. There are 15 residues in the CDR3. V shed 4 bases and J 0 bases; nucleotides not matched to a gene: 8. Germline V gives CDR1 SQVTM, CDR2 ANQGSEA.

This sequence joins TRBV20-1 and TRBJ1-3, with TRBD1 matching 10 bases. The CDR3 loop spans 12 amino acids. With V trimmed by 6 bases and J by 7 bases, 3 bases remained unmatched. Germline V gene sequence: CDR1 DFQATT, CDR2 SNEGSKA (reference sequence). The DNA of the CDR3 is TGCAGTGCCTCGGGACAGGGGAACACCATATATTTT. This translates into CSASGQGNTIYF.

CDR3 nucleotide sequence: TGTGCCAGCAGTTACAATGCATTTTTCTCGACTAGCGGGAGTTATGAGCAGTTCTTC. This translates into CASSYNAFFSTSGSYEQFF. J is TRBJ2-1 and V is TRBV14; 12 nucleotides match TRBD2. The CDR3 is 19 amino acids. Unmatched junction bases numbered 20, after V lost 6 bases and J lost 8 bases. Germline V gene data show CDR1 as SGHDN and CDR2 as FVKESK.

The rearrangement joins TRBV20-1 to TRBJ1-3; TRBD1 matches at 10 bases. CDR1 DFQATT and CDR2 SNEGSKA come from the germline V gene (reference sequence). V lost 0 bases and J lost 4; bases outside the gene matches: 9. There are 17 residues in the CDR3. The DNA of the CDR3 is TGCAGTGCTAGAGATGGAACCGGGACAGGGGACGGAAACACCATATATTTT. This translates into CSARDGTGTGDGNTIYF.

This clonotype was counted at least ten times. CDR3: CATSEGGRGYFNQPQHF. CDR3 DNA: TGTGCCACCAGTGAGGGGGGGCGCGGTTACTTCAATCAGCCCCAGCATTTT. The rearrangement uses TRBV24-1 and TRBJ1-5, with a tentative D call TRBD1 (6 bases). Germline V CDR1 and CDR2: KGHDR, SFDVKD. The CDR3 spans 17 residues. V lost 4 bases, J lost 3 bases, and 18 bases lay in between.

This chain connects TRBV27 to TRBJ1-1; maybe TRBD1 (5 bases). CDR3 length equals 13 residues. V lost 6 bases and J 1 base, leaving 9 bases between the germline ends. Per germline, CDR1 MNHEY and CDR2 SMNVEV (reference sequence). Here the CDR3 DNA reads TGTGCCAGCAGCAAGGGACGGAACACTGAAGCTTTCTTT. Translation: CASSKGRNTEAFF.

This clonotype was seen repeatedly, ten times or more. V usage is TRBV18 and J usage is TRBJ2-4, with 10 bases aligning to TRBD2. With V trimmed by 1 base and J by 0 bases, 9 bases remained unmatched. Germline-derived CDR1 and CDR2 are KGHSH and LQKENI. The CDR3 totals 19 residues. The DNA for the CDR3 is TGTGCCAGCTCACCACGGCTAGCGGGAGATAGCGCAGCCAAAAACATTCAGTACTTC. Translated: CASSPRLAGDSAAKNIQYF.

Points on this clonotype: One end of the junction does not line up with germline, which may come from a read error. J is TRBJ1-1 and V is TRBV7-8; the D gene is possibly TRBD1 (5 bases). The CDR3 totals 15 residues. Germline-derived CDR1 and CDR2 are SGHVS and FQNEAQ. Written as DNA, the CDR3 is TGCGCCAGCAGCCCACCTGGACACCCGAACACTGAAGCTTTCTTT. It translates to CASSPPGHPNTEAFF.